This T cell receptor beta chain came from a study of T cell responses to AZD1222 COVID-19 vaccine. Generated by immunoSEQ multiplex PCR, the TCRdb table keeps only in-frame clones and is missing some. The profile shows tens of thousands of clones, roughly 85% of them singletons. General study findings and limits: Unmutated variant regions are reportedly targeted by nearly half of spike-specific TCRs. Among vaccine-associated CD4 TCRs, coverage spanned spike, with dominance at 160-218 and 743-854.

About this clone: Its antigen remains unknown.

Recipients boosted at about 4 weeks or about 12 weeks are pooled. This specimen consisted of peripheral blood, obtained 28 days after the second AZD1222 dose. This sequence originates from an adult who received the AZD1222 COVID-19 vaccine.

The CDR3 DNA is TGTGCCAGCAGTGCCGGACTAGCGGGAGGTGGTTCCTACAATGAGCAGTTCTTC. It encodes CASSAGLAGGGSYNEQFF. This chain joins TRBV6-1 and TRBJ2-1, with 14 bases fitting TRBD2. CDR3 size: 18 residues. The V segment lost 4 bases and the J segment 1 base; nucleotides outside the gene matches: 6. The germline gives CDR1 MNHNS, CDR2 SASEGT.